Included here is one T cell receptor beta chain sequence, with context. Its antigen is undetermined. This sample stems from a study of graft-versus-host responses after intestinal transplantation. Study-wide context: Anti-thymocyte globulin served as induction for all recipients, who then took tacrolimus and steroids for approximately 3 years.

The CDR3 sequence is 13 residues long. Between the trimmed V and J ends, which lost 3 bases and 4 bases, there was a span of 7 bases. Germline V lookup: CDR1 MDHEN, CDR2 SYDVKM. TCRdb keeps only in-frame clones here, not all; method: immunoSEQ multiplex PCR. Here the sample spans approximately 89,000 clones, 85% to 95% being singletons. The material was unstimulated CD8+ T cells sorted from spleen or lymph node cells, obtained before transplant. The chain joins TRBV28 to TRBJ1-5, with no clear D. This receptor was obtained from a human donor who was the organ donor for an intestinal transplant. CDR3 DNA: TGTGCCAGCAGTTTGGCGGGAAATCAGCCCCAGCATTTT. Translating gives CASSLAGNQPQHF.